The present T cell receptor beta chain was sequenced within a study of OX40 agonist ivuxolimab in advanced cancers. Study-wide context: Ivuxolimab is a fully human IgG2 antibody that activates OX40 (CD134). Study observations and caveats: Antigen specificity remained undetermined for the expanded peripheral T cells. Patients who responded partially at 0.1-3.0 mg/kg showed clonal expansion ranking among the lowest.

Concerning this clone itself: Its specificity is unknown.

The protocol was immunoSEQ multiplex PCR, while the TCRdb copy is restricted to in-frame clones and leaves out a portion. The sample yields about 62,000 clones, 85% seen once. Trimming at V came to 2 bases and at J to 5 bases, leaving 5 bases not matched to a gene. Germline V gene data show CDR1 as SGHRS and CDR2 as YFSETQ. The length of the CDR3 is 15 residues. This clonotype was obtained from an adult with an advanced solid tumor such as melanoma, head and neck, liver or kidney cancer. The chain couples TRBV5-1 to TRBJ2-5, with 11 bases that match TRBD2. Sequenced material: CD4+ or CD8+ T cells sorted from blood, taken in a trial of the OX40 agonist ivuxolimab. The CDR3 spells CASSLLAGEGETQYF. The DNA for the CDR3 is TGCGCCAGCAGCTTACTAGCGGGAGAAGGTGAGACCCAGTACTTC.